This T cell receptor (beta chain) was recovered during a study of memory CD4+ T cells and cytomegalovirus serostatus. Study background: Healthy Belgian adult donors included 9 or 10 CMV-positive and 24 CMV-negative people. General study results and limits: Median bootstrapped AUC for CMV status was about 0.94 originally, around 0.91 US-trained. 67 of 164 known CMV-associated TCRbeta sequences appeared in CD4+ memory.

Single viable CD3+CD4+CD8-CD45RO+ cells were sorted as the memory CD4+ T cells. Serum IgG to CMV pp150, pp28, p38 and p52 defined serostatus. Profiling relied on immunoSEQ multiplex PCR, and the TCRdb table lists in-frame clones only, not all of them. The profile shows 40,000 to 55,000 clones, approximately 80% of them singletons. On this clone: Its matching antigen is unknown.

CDR3 size: 17 residues. The germline V gene has CDR1 SEHNR and CDR2 FQNEAQ (reference sequence). V dropped 5 bases and J dropped 0 bases, with 16 bases sitting between them. The sample comprised memory CD4+ T cells from blood. The source is an adult in good health and CMV-seropositive. The V and J genes are TRBV7-9 and TRBJ1-4, with D possibly being TRBD1 (6 bases). CDR3 loop: CASSLYYRQATNEKLFF. The DNA for the CDR3 is TGTGCCAGCAGCCTTTACTACAGACAGGCAACTAATGAAAAACTGTTTTTT.